This paragraph reports one T cell receptor beta chain. The data were taken from a study of blood T cell repertoires in COVID-19. About the study: Samples of COVID-19 (acute and convalescent) were obtained from the United States, Italy and Spain. The analysed material was cDNA or gDNA that came from T cells, B-cell-depleted T cells, or PBMCs.

The V segment lost 5 bases and the J segment 7 bases; nucleotides outside the gene matches: 9. Per germline, CDR1 SGHTA and CDR2 FQGTGA. The CDR3 runs 15 residues. Seattle researchers signed up patients amid active infection and tracked them longitudinally. As handled by the study authors: Using reference gene primer amplification, nucleated cell counts were estimated. TCRdb's table, derived via immunoSEQ multiplex PCR, lists solely in-frame clones and lacks some. The D gene and trimming were derived from the DNA, and the V and J assignments and clone size from that table. The sample lists about 250,000 clones, 80% to 85% seen once, with approximately 15% in the top ten.

The rearrangement joins TRBV7-3 to TRBJ2-1; 9 bases line up with TRBD2. The sample consisted of peripheral blood. The source is a person in their 70s with COVID-19, enrolled during active disease. CDR3 sequence: CASSLGLARKNEQFF. CDR3 sequence (DNA): TGTGCCAGCAGCCTGGGACTAGCAAGGAAGAATGAGCAGTTCTTC.